Described below is a single T cell receptor (beta chain) sequence and its context. This sample stems from a study of T cell changes during pregnancy in multiple sclerosis. The CDR3 length is 13 residues. Trimming cost V 2 bases and J 4 bases, with 8 bases left between them. CDR1 and CDR2 (germline): SGHVS, FNYEAQ. Method: immunoSEQ multiplex PCR; TCRdb's copy keeps in-frame clones and lacks some. The sample has about 59,000 clones; 90% are singletons. This chain links TRBV7-6 with TRBJ1-1; maybe TRBD1 (5 bases). The source of this sequence is a female donor in good health, enrolled as a control in a pregnancy study. The source was peripheral blood, collected in the third trimester of pregnancy. The CDR3 region is CASSLSGGTEAFF. The CDR3 nucleotides are TGTGCCAGCAGCTTAAGCGGGGGCACTGAAGCTTTCTTT.